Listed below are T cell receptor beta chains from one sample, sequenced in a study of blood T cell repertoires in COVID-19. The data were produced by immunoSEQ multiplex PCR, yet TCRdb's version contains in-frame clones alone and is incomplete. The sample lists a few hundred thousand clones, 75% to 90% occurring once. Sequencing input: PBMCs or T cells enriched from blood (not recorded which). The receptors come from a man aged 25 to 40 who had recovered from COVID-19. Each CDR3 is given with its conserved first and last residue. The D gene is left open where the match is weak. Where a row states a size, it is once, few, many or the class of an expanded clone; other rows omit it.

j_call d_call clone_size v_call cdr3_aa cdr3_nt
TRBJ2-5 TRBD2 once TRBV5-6 CASSFLAGGRETQYF TGTGCCAGCAGCTTTCTAGCGGGGGGGCGGGAGACCCAGTACTTC
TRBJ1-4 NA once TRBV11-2 CASSRDRATNEKLFF TGTGCCAGCAGTCGCGACAGAGCAACTAATGAAAAACTGTTTTTT
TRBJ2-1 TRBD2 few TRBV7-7 CASSLTSGGVGNEQFF TGTGCTAGCAGCTTAACTAGCGGGGGGGTAGGCAATGAGCAGTTCTTC
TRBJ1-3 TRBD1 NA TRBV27 CARKDRAEASSGNTIYF TGTGCCAGGAAAGACAGGGCCGAAGCCTCCTCTGGAAACACCATATATTTT
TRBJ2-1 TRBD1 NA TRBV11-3 CASGSGGPNEQFF TGTGCCAGCGGCTCAGGGGGCCCCAATGAGCAGTTCTTC
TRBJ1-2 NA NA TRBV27 CASKQGIYGYTF TGTGCCAGCAAGCAGGGGATCTATGGCTACACCTTC
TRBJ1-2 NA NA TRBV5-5 CASRRGLLGGYTF TGTGCCAGCAGGCGGGGCCTCCTAGGCGGCTACACCTTC
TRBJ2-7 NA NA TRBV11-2 CASSSAMGLWGRAYEQYF TGTGCCAGCAGCTCCGCCATGGGTTTATGGGGGCGAGCCTACGAGCAGTACTTC
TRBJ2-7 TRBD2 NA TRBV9 CASSVGLGGEGQYF TGTGCCAGCAGCGTAGGACTGGGAGGGGAGGGGCAGTACTTC
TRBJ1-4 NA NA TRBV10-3 CAISARGGEKLFF TGTGCCATCAGTGCTCGGGGGGGAGAAAAACTGTTTTTT
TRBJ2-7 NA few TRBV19 CASSISGLFSYEQYF TGTGCCAGTAGTATCAGCGGACTGTTCTCCTACGAGCAGTACTTC
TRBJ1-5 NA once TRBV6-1 CASSDTSGGQPQHF TGTGCCAGCAGTGACACATCGGGAGGGCAGCCCCAGCATTTT
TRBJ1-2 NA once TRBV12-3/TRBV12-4 CASSLTGWGYTF TGTGCCAGCAGCCTGACAGGTTGGGGCTACACCTTC
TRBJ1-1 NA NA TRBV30 CAWQGDTEAFF TGTGCCTGGCAGGGCGACACTGAAGCTTTCTTT
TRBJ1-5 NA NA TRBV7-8 CASSLYRQSSNQPQHF TGTGCCAGCAGCTTATACCGACAATCTAGCAATCAGCCCCAGCATTTT
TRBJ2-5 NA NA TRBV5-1 CASSIATVQGETQYF TGCGCCAGCAGCATTGCCACAGTACAAGGAGAGACCCAGTACTTC
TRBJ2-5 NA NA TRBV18 CASSPPGCRGAVQETQYF TGTGCCAGCTCACCACCCGGTTGTCGGGGGGCGGTCCAAGAGACCCAGTACTTC
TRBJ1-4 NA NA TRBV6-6 CASSRLAATNEKLFF TGTGCCAGCAGTCGTTTAGCCGCAACTAATGAAAAACTGTTTTTT
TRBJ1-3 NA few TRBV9 CASSAVQGSDTIYF TGTGCCAGCAGCGCCGTACAGGGATCCGACACCATATATTTT
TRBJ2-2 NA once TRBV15 CATSRGGDDITGELFF TGTGCCACCAGCAGAGGGGGGGATGATATTACCGGGGAGCTGTTTTTT
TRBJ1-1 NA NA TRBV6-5 CASRNRDNAEAFF TGTGCCAGCAGGAACAGGGATAACGCTGAAGCTTTCTTT
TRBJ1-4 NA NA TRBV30 CAWTEWGGINEKLFF TGTGCCTGGACCGAATGGGGGGGGATTAATGAAAAACTGTTTTTT
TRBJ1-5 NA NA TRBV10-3 CAISISGNQPQHF TGTGCCATCAGTATTTCCGGCAATCAGCCCCAGCATTTT
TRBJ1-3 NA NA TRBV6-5 CASRPTSGNTIYF TGTGCCAGCAGACCTACCTCTGGAAACACCATATATTTT
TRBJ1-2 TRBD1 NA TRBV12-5 CASGSRSGTGASGGYTF TGTGCTAGTGGTTCAAGATCTGGGACAGGGGCCTCTGGTGGCTACACCTTC
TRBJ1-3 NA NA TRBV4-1 CASSQVQTAGTTFSGNTIYF TGCGCCAGCAGCCAAGTCCAAACGGCTGGGACAACGTTCTCTGGAAACACCATATATTTT
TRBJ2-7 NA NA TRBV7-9 CASSLVAIGSSYEQYF TGTGCCAGCAGCTTAGTCGCGATTGGGAGCTCCTACGAGCAGTACTTC
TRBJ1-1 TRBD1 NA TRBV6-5 CASSYSIGTVYEAFF TGTGCCAGCAGTTACTCGATAGGGACAGTGTATGAAGCTTTCTTT
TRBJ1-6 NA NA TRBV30 CAWRLGVSPLHF TGTGCCTGGAGGCTAGGGGTTTCACCCCTCCACTTT
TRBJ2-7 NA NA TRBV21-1 CASSPRTGFDEQYF TGTGCCAGCAGCCCCCGGACAGGGTTCGACGAGCAGTACTTC
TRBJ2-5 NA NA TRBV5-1 CASSFSGQLGETQYF TGCGCCAGCAGCTTCAGCGGACAGCTTGGAGAGACCCAGTACTTC
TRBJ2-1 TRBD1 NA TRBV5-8 CASRVTGGSYNEQFF TGTGCCAGCAGAGTTACAGGGGGCTCCTACAATGAGCAGTTCTTC
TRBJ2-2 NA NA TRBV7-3 CASSPRQTSGTGELFF TGTGCCAGCAGCCCCCGACAGACCTCGGGCACCGGGGAGCTGTTTTTT
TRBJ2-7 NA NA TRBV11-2 CASSLDLSVSSYEQYF TGTGCCAGCAGCTTAGATCTGAGTGTTTCCTCCTACGAGCAGTACTTC
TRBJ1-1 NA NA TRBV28 CASSPVGTEAFF TGTGCCAGCAGCCCGGTTGGCACTGAAGCTTTCTTT
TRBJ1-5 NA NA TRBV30 CAWSPGSNQPQHF TGTGCCTGGAGTCCAGGAAGCAATCAGCCCCAGCATTTT
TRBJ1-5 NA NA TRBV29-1 CSVGENNNQPQHF TGCAGCGTTGGGGAGAATAACAATCAGCCCCAGCATTTT
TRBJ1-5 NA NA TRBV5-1 CASSLGGMVGNQPQHF TGCGCCAGCAGCCTAGGGGGAATGGTTGGAAATCAGCCCCAGCATTTT
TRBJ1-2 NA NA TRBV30 CAWSVRSGGLPYGYTF TGTGCCTGGAGTGTACGGAGCGGAGGGCTCCCCTATGGCTACACCTTC
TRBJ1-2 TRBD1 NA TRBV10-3 CAITLRTGWYGYTF TGTGCCATCACGTTGCGGACAGGGTGGTATGGCTACACCTTC
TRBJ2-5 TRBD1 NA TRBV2 CASSEVRGLQETQYF TGTGCCAGCAGTGAAGTGAGGGGGCTCCAAGAGACCCAGTACTTC
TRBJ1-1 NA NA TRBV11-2 CASSFALMNTEAFF TGTGCCAGCAGCTTCGCGTTGATGAACACTGAAGCTTTCTTT
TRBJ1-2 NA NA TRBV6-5 CASRSPTHYGYTF TGTGCCAGCAGGTCGCCAACTCACTATGGCTACACCTTC
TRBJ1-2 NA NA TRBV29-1 CSGLGATYGYTF TGCAGCGGCCTGGGGGCCACCTATGGCTACACCTTC
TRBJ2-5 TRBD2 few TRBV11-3 CASSKSGSGGETQYF TGTGCCAGCAGCAAATCGGGCAGCGGGGGGGAGACCCAGTACTTC
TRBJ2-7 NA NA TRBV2 CASKRGEPPDEQYF TGTGCCAGCAAACGCGGGGAGCCTCCTGACGAGCAGTACTTC
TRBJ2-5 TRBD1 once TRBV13 CASSPQGVGETQYF TGTGCCAGCAGCCCTCAGGGGGTTGGGGAGACCCAGTACTTC
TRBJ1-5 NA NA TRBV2 CASRAPSNQPQHF TGTGCCAGCAGGGCCCCTAGCAATCAGCCCCAGCATTTT